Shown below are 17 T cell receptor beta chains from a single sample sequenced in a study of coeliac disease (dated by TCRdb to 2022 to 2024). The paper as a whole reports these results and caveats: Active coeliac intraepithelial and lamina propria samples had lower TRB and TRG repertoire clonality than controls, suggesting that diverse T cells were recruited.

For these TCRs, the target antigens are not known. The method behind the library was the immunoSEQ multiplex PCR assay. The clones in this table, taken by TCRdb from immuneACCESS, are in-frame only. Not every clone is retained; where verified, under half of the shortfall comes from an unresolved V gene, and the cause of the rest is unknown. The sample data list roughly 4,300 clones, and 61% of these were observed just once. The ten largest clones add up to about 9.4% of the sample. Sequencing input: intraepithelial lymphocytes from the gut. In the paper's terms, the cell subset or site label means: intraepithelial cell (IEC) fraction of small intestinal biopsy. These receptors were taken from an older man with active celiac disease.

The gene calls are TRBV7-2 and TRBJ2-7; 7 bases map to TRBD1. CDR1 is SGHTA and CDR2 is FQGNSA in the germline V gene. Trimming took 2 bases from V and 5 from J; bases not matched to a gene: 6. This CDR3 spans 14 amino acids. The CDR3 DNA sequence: TGTGCCAGCAGCTTAATGGGACAGTTAGACGAGCAGTACTTC. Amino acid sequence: CASSLMGQLDEQYF. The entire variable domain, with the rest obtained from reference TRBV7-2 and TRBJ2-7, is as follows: GAGVSQSPSNKVTEKGKDVELRCDPISGHTALYWYRQSLGQGLEFLIYFQGNSAPDKSGLPSDRFSAERTGGSVSTLTIQRTQQEDSAVYLCASSLMGQLDEQYFGPGTRLTVT.

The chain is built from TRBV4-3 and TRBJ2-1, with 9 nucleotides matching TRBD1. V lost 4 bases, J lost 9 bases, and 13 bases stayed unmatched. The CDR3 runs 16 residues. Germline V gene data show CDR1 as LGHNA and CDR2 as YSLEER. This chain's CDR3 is CASSPDGTGKGGEQFF. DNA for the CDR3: TGCGCCAGCAGCCCTGACGGGACAGGGAAGGGGGGTGAGCAGTTCTTC.

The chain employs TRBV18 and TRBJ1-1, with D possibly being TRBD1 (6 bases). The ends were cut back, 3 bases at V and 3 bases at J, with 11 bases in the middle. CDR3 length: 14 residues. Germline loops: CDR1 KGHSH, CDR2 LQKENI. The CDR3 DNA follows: TGTGCCAGCTCACCGCAGGGGTTGGACACTGAAGCTTTCTTT. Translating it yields CASSPQGLDTEAFF.

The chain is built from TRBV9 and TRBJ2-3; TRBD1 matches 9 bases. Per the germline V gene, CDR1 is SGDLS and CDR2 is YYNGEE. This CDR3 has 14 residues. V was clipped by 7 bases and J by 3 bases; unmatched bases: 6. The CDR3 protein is CASSGTGTTDTQYF. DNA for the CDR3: TGTGCCAGCTCCGGGACAGGGACGACAGATACGCAGTATTTT.

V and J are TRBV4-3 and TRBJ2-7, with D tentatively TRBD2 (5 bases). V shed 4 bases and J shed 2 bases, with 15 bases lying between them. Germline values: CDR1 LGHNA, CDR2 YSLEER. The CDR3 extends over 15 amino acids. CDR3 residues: CASSLYPDGTYEQYF. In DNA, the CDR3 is TGCGCCAGCAGCCTCTACCCGGACGGGACCTACGAGCAGTACTTC.

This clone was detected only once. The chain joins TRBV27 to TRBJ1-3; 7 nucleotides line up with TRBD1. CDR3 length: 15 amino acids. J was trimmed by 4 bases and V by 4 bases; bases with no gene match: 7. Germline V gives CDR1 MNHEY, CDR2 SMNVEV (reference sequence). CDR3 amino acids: CASSSNTGAGNTIYF. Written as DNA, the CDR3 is TGTGCCAGCAGTTCCAACACAGGGGCCGGAAACACCATATATTTT.

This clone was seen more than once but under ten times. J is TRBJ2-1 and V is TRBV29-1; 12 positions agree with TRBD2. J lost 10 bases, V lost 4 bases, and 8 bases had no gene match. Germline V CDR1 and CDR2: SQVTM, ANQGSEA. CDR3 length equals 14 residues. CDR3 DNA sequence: TGCAGCGTTGTTACTAGCGGGGGGTCCGGGGAGCAGTTCTTC. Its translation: CSVVTSGGSGEQFF.

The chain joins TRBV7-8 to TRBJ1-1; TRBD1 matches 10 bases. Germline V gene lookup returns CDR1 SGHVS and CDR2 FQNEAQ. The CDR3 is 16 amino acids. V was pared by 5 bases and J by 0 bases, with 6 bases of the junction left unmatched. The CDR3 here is CASSARQGAVNTEAFF. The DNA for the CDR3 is TGTGCCAGCAGCGCCCGACAGGGGGCCGTGAACACTGAAGCTTTCTTT.

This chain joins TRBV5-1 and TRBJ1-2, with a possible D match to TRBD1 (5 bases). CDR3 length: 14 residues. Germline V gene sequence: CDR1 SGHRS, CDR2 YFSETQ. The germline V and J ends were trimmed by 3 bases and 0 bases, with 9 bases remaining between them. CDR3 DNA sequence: TGCGCCAGCAGCTCGGACACATCTAACTATGGCTACACCTTC. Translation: CASSSDTSNYGYTF.

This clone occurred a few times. Here the CDR3 reads CASSRRQATGGYTF. Written as DNA, the CDR3 is TGCGCCAGCAGCCGCAGGCAGGCGACAGGTGGCTACACCTTC. The chain combines TRBV4-3 with TRBJ1-2, with D possibly matching TRBD1 (6 bases). Deletions cut 4 bases from V and 7 bases from J, with 16 bases between. The germline CDR1 and CDR2 sequences are LGHNA and YSLEER. The CDR3 has 14 residues.

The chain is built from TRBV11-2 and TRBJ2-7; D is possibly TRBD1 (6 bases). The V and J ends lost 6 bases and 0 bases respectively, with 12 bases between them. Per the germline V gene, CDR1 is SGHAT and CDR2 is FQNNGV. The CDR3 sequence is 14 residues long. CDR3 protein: CASRQGHSSYEQYF. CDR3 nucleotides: TGTGCCAGCAGGCAGGGACATAGCTCCTACGAGCAGTACTTC. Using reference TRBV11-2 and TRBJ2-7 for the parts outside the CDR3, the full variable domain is EAGVAQSPRYKIIEKRQSVAFWCNPISGHATLYWYQQILGQGPKLLIQFQNNGVVDDSQLPKDRFSAERLKGVDSTLKIQPAKLEDSAVYLCASRQGHSSYEQYFGPGTRLTVT.

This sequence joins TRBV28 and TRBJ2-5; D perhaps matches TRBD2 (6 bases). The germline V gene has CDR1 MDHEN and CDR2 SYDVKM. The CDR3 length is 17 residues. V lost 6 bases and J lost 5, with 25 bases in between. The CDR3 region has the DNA TGTGCCAGCAGGGGGGGTGTTCAGACCCCCCTATATGAGACCCAGTACTTC. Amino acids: CASRGGVQTPLYETQYF. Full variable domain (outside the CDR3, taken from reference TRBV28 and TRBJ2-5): DVKVTQSSRYLVKRTGEKVFLECVQDMDHENMFWYRQDPGLGLRLIYFSYDVKMKEKGDIPEGYSVSREKKERFSLILESASTNQTSMYLCASRGGVQTPLYETQYFGPGTRLLVL.

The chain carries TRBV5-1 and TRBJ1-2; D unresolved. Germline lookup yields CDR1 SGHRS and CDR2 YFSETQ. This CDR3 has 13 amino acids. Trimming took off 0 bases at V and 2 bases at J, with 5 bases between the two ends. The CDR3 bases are TGCGCCAGCAGCTTGGCCTTAAACTATGGCTACACCTTC. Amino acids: CASSLALNYGYTF.

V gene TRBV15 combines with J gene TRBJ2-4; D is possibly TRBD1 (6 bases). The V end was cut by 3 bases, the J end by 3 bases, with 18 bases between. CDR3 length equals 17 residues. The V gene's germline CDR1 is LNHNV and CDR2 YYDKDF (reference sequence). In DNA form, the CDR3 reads TGTGCCACCAGCAGGAGATTACAGGGAGATGGCAAAAACATTCAGTACTTC. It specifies CATSRRLQGDGKNIQYF.

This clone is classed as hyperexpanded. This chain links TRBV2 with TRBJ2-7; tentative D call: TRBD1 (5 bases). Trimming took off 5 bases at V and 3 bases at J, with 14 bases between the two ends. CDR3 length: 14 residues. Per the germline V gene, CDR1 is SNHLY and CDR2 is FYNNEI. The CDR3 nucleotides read TGTGCCAGCAGTCTTCAATCAGGGTTCTACGAGCAGTACTTC. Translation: CASSLQSGFYEQYF.

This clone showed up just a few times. The CDR3 DNA reads TGCAGTAACATCGACCAAGAGACCCAGTACTTC. Protein sequence: CSNIDQETQYF. The chain has TRBV20-1 and TRBJ2-5; unclear D gene. Germline V gene data show CDR1 as DFQATT and CDR2 as SNEGSKA (reference sequence). V lost 8 bases and J lost 0, with 7 bases in between. This CDR3 is 11 amino acids long.

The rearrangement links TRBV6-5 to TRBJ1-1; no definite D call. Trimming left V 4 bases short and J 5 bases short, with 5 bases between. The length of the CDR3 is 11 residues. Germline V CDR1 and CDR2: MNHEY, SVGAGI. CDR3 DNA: TGTGCCAGCAGTTCCGTGACTGAAGCTTTCTTT. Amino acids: CASSSVTEAFF.